This T cell receptor (beta chain) was observed in a study of cytomegalovirus exposure and HLA in healthy donors. This clone was counted a few times. Looked up from germline, CDR1 is SGHAT and CDR2 is FQNNGV. The germline V and J ends were trimmed by 5 bases and 6 bases, with 17 bases remaining between them. CDR3 length: 14 residues. Profiling relied on immunoSEQ multiplex PCR, and the TCRdb table lists in-frame clones only, not all of them. The table has about 120,000 clones, approximately 88% seen once. The sample comprised PBMCs. The TCR was taken from a woman aged 18-29 years in good health and CMV-seropositive. The chain has TRBV11-2 and TRBJ2-7; TRBD1 might be the D (5 bases). CDR3 region: CASSPTVRFFEQYF. DNA of the CDR3: TGTGCCAGCAGCCCGACAGTCCGGTTTTTCGAGCAGTACTTC.